The 17 T cell receptor beta chains presented below share a single source sample, sequenced in a study of cytomegalovirus exposure and HLA in healthy donors. The PCR contained 60 Vbeta and 13 Jbeta primers. Some clones are missing from TCRdb's copy, which holds only in-frame ones; the method was immunoSEQ multiplex PCR. This sample has about 150,000 clones, with approximately 82% found just once. Sequenced material: PBMCs. The receptors shown here come from a woman aged 45-60 years in good health and CMV-seropositive.

This chain uses TRBV28 with TRBJ2-1; D is perhaps TRBD2 (5 bases). The ends were cut back, 7 bases at V and 2 bases at J, with 12 bases in the middle. CDR3 size: 14 residues. The germline CDR1 and CDR2 sequences are MDHEN and SYDVKM. The CDR3 is CASKPEATYNEQFF. As DNA, the CDR3 is TGTGCCAGCAAACCGGAGGCCACCTACAATGAGCAGTTCTTC.

V gene TRBV5-8 combines with J gene TRBJ1-5; unclear D gene. The CDR3 is 16 residues long. Trimming took off 3 bases at V and 1 base at J, with 14 bases between the two ends. The V gene's germline CDR1 is SGHTS and CDR2 YDEGEE. For the CDR3, the DNA is TGTGCCAGCAGCTACCTTGTTTCGGGGAGCAATCAGCCCCAGCATTTT. Translated, it gives CASSYLVSGSNQPQHF.

This clone was seen a single time. The rearrangement links TRBV5-4 to TRBJ2-3; 8 bases are a match to TRBD2. V was pared by 4 bases and J by 3 bases, with 7 bases of the junction left unmatched. CDR1 is SGHNT and CDR2 is YYREEE in the germline V gene (reference sequence). The CDR3 extends over 15 amino acids. The CDR3 DNA reads TGTGCCAGCAGCGGGCAGCGGGGGTCGACAGATACGCAGTATTTT. It encodes CASSGQRGSTDTQYF. Looking up the rest from reference TRBV5-4 and TRBJ2-3 gives the full variable domain: ETGVTQSPTHLIKTRGQQVTLRCSSQSGHNTVSWYQQALGQGPQFIFQYYREEENGRGNFPPRFSGLQFPNYSSELNVNALELDDSALYLCASSGQRGSTDTQYFGPGTRLTVL.

V and J are TRBV6-1 and TRBJ1-6, with D uncertain. Germline-derived CDR1 and CDR2 are MNHNS and SASEGT. The V end was cut by 1 base, the J end by 3 bases, with 7 bases between. This CDR3 has 15 residues. This chain's CDR3 is CASSEEGSYNSPLHF. The CDR3 bases are TGTGCCAGCAGTGAAGAAGGGAGCTATAATTCACCCCTCCACTTT.

The chain has TRBV28 and TRBJ1-2; D uncertain. V was clipped by 6 bases and J by 5 bases, with 10 bases between them. In germline, CDR1 is MDHEN, CDR2 SYDVKM. This CDR3 is built from 12 residues. DNA for the CDR3: TGTGCCAGCAGGTCCAACAATTATGGCTACACCTTC. Amino acid sequence: CASRSNNYGYTF.

This clone was counted once. This rearrangement joins TRBV9 to TRBJ2-2, with 10 bases lining up with TRBD1. Germline CDR1 reads SGDLS; CDR2 reads YYNGEE. The CDR3 covers 15 residues. V dropped 3 bases and J dropped 4; count of bases not matched to a gene: 3. CDR3 in amino acids: CASSEGQGPTGELFF. CDR3 DNA: TGTGCCAGCAGCGAGGGACAGGGGCCCACCGGGGAGCTGTTTTTT.

This clone was recorded a few times. This sequence joins TRBV4-1 and TRBJ1-5; tentative D call: TRBD1 (5 bases). Trimming removed 1 base at V and 4 bases at J, with 8 bases between. Per the germline V gene, CDR1 is MGHRA and CDR2 is YSYEKL. The length of the CDR3 is 14 residues. The CDR3 is CASSQGGRNQPQHF. DNA for the CDR3: TGCGCCAGCAGCCAAGGGGGCAGGAATCAGCCCCAGCATTTT.

This clone appeared a single time. The rearrangement joins TRBV19 to TRBJ1-1; no clear D. The V and J ends lost 5 bases and 4 bases respectively, with 14 bases between them. Germline values: CDR1 LNHDA, CDR2 SQIVND (reference sequence). The CDR3 has 14 amino acids. The CDR3 loop is CASSAAFSSTEAFF. The CDR3 DNA reads as TGTGCCAGTAGTGCAGCGTTTTCCAGCACTGAAGCTTTCTTT.

The chain recombines TRBV6-4 with TRBJ2-6; D remains unclear. CDR1 is MRHNA, CDR2 SNTAGT, per germline. CDR3 length: 15 amino acids. Trimming shortened V by 3 bases and J by 0 bases, and 6 bases separated the two germline ends. The CDR3 region is CASSESVSGANVLTF. CDR3 bases: TGTGCCAGCAGTGAGTCGGTCTCTGGGGCCAACGTCCTGACTTTC.

The chain uses TRBV29-1 and TRBJ2-7; a possible D gene is TRBD1 (7 bases). Germline V lookup: CDR1 SQVTM, CDR2 ANQGSEA. The CDR3 loop spans 13 amino acids. The V and J ends lost 5 bases and 1 base respectively, with 12 bases between them. The CDR3 loop reads CSVKTGTSYEQYF. In DNA, the CDR3 is TGCAGCGTTAAGACAGGGACTTCCTACGAGCAGTACTTC.

The chain recombines TRBV7-8 with TRBJ2-1; D might be TRBD2 (5 bases). V lost 2 bases and J lost 6, with 11 bases in between. The CDR3 runs 14 residues. Germline assignment: CDR1 SGHVS and CDR2 FQNEAQ. The DNA of the CDR3 is TGTGCCAGCAGCTTACTCGGGGTTCGCAATGAGCAGTTCTTC. Residues: CASSLLGVRNEQFF. Supplemented by reference TRBV7-8 and TRBJ2-1, the full variable domain reads GAGVSQSPRYKVAKRGQDVALRCDPISGHVSLFWYQQALGQGPEFLTYFQNEAQLDKSGLPSDRFFAERPEGSVSTLKIQRTQQEDSAVYLCASSLLGVRNEQFFGPGTRLTVL.

The V call is TRBV4-3, the J call TRBJ2-3, with TRBD1 matching 10 bases. The V gene end was trimmed by 4 bases and the J gene end by 5 bases; junction bases not matched to a gene: 6. Germline CDR1 LGHNA, CDR2 YSLEER. The CDR3 runs 15 residues. CDR3 bases: TGCGCCAGCAGCCCCGGACAGGGGGTAGGAGATACGCAGTATTTT. As protein: CASSPGQGVGDTQYF.

This clone was seen a single time. The chain has TRBV9 and TRBJ2-5; possibly TRBD1 for D (6 bases). Germline CDR1 SGDLS, CDR2 YYNGEE. This CDR3 comprises 14 residues. Between the trimmed V and J ends, which lost 0 bases and 3 bases, there was a span of 9 bases. The CDR3 spells CASSVGNREETQYF. In DNA form, the CDR3 reads TGTGCCAGCAGCGTAGGGAACAGGGAAGAGACCCAGTACTTC.

This clone was seen only a few times. The chain couples TRBV19 to TRBJ2-4; weak D call: TRBD1 (5 bases). The V end was cut by 4 bases, the J end by 1 base, with 11 bases between. The CDR3 is 15 amino acids. The V gene's germline CDR1 is LNHDA and CDR2 SQIVND (reference sequence). The CDR3 sequence: CASSNRLWAKNIQYF. In DNA, the CDR3 is TGTGCCAGTAGTAACAGGCTGTGGGCCAAAAACATTCAGTACTTC.

This clone came up a few times. The CDR3 region is CSVGTSSGNTIYF. CDR3 sequence (DNA): TGCAGCGTTGGGACTTCCTCTGGAAACACCATATATTTT. This chain connects TRBV29-1 to TRBJ1-3; D gene ambiguous. Trimming shortened V by 4 bases and J by 0 bases, and 7 bases separated the two germline ends. The CDR3 consists of 13 residues. Germline V gene lookup returns CDR1 SQVTM and CDR2 ANQGSEA.

V and J are TRBV19 and TRBJ1-1, with unresolved D. The CDR3 has 13 amino acids. CDR1 LNHDA and CDR2 SQIVND come from the germline V gene (reference sequence). The germline V and J ends were trimmed by 7 bases and 0 bases, with 9 bases remaining between them. The CDR3 sequence: CASMGNLNTEAFF. CDR3 DNA sequence: TGTGCCAGTATGGGCAACCTGAACACTGAAGCTTTCTTT.

This rearrangement joins TRBV5-1 to TRBJ1-3; 10 bases fit TRBD1. This CDR3 is 15 amino acids long. J gave up 2 bases and V 5 bases, and 4 bases lay outside the gene matches. Germline values: CDR1 SGHRS, CDR2 YFSETQ. The CDR3 sequence is CASSTDRGPGNTIYF. The CDR3 DNA follows: TGCGCCAGCAGTACAGACAGGGGGCCTGGAAACACCATATATTTT. Drawing the rest from reference TRBV5-1 and TRBJ1-3, the complete variable domain is KAGVTQTPRYLIKTRGQQVTLSCSPISGHRSVSWYQQTPGQGLQFLFEYFSETQRNKGNFPGRFSGRQFSNSRSEMNVSTLELGDSALYLCASSTDRGPGNTIYFGEGSWLTVV.